One and the same sample provided the 22 T cell receptor beta chains below, sequenced in a study of Graves' ophthalmopathy and Graves' hyperthyroidism. Amplifying from RNA transcripts, the study obtained TCR beta CDR3 regions. First-round RT-PCR relied on HTBI primers, and a second-round multiplex PCR came next. From the multiplex PCR reads, TCRdb called clonotypes with MiXCR, one entry per CDR3 protein. This sample has more than 550,000 distinct CDR3 sequences, with about 38% found just once. Sequenced: peripheral blood. These receptors all stem from an adult man with Graves' ophthalmopathy.

The CDR3 DNA reads as TGTGCCAGCAGCTGGGACTTAGACATTTACGTCTATGGCTACACCTTC. This gives the protein CASSWDLDIYVYGYTF. The gene calls are TRBV6-1 and TRBJ1-2, with D possibly being TRBD1 (5 bases). The CDR3 extends over 16 amino acids. The V gene lost 6 bases and the J gene lost 4 bases, with 21 bases spanning the gap. Germline CDR1 reads MNHNS; CDR2 reads SASEGT.

This clonotype was counted at least ten times. V usage is TRBV7-9 and J usage is TRBJ2-2; 7 bases are shared with TRBD1. Germline assignment: CDR1 SEHNR and CDR2 FQNEAQ (reference sequence). The CDR3 consists of 14 residues. V lost 7 bases, J lost 5 bases, and 7 bases stayed unmatched. The chain's CDR3 is CASNKGARTGELFF. CDR3 in DNA: TGTGCCAGCAATAAGGGGGCACGAACCGGGGAGCTGTTTTTT.

The J gene is TRBJ2-5, the V gene TRBV29-1; D not certain. Looked up from germline, CDR1 is SQVTM and CDR2 is ANQGSEA. With 8 bases removed from V and 0 bases from J, the gap between germline ends came to 13 bases. The CDR3 contains 13 residues. The CDR3 bases are TGCAGCAGTTTATGGGCAGACCAAGAGACCCAGTACTTC. It yields the protein CSSLWADQETQYF.

This clonotype showed up many times. This sequence joins TRBV4-2 and TRBJ2-6; no reliable D call. Germline CDR1 and CDR2: LGHNA and YNFKEQ. V shed 0 bases and J shed 3 bases, with 6 bases lying between them. The CDR3 covers 15 residues. DNA for the CDR3: TGTGCCAGCAGCCAAGAACAAGGTGGGGCCAACGTCCTGACTTTC. As protein: CASSQEQGGANVLTF.

In regard to this clonotype: This may stem from a read error, because a much larger clone lies one nucleotide away. J is TRBJ1-1 and V is TRBV11-2; D call uncertain. The CDR3 covers 13 residues. Germline V CDR1 and CDR2: SGHAT, FQNNGV. Trimming stripped 5 bases from V and 3 bases from J, with 10 bases between. The CDR3 spells CASSHGSYTEAFF. CDR3 DNA: TGTGCCAGCAGCCACGGGTCTTACACTGAAGCTTTCTTT.

The table lists this clonotype with many counts. The gene calls are TRBV20-1 and TRBJ1-4; no clear D. Trimming pared 2 bases from V and 8 bases from J, leaving 6 bases between. CDR1 is DFQATT, CDR2 SNEGSKA, per germline (reference sequence). This CDR3 is 11 amino acids long. The CDR3 spells CSARREEKLFF. In DNA form, the CDR3 reads TGCAGTGCTAGACGGGAAGAAAAACTGTTTTTT.

This clonotype was counted ten times or more. The junction and the germline gene differ at one end; a read error may be behind it. The J gene is TRBJ1-6, the V gene TRBV7-9; 7 bases fit TRBD1. The CDR3 is 14 amino acids. Germline CDR1 reads SEHNR; CDR2 reads FQNEAQ (reference sequence). CDR3 amino acids: CASSQRQGRSPLHF. CDR3 sequence (DNA): TGCGCCAGCAGCCAAAGACAGGGAAGATCACCCCTCCACTTT.

In its sample, this clonotype was seen many times. A junction boundary mismatches the germline segment, possibly from a read error. This rearrangement joins TRBV7-2 to TRBJ1-4, with D tentatively TRBD1 (5 bases). The germline gives CDR1 SGHTA, CDR2 FQGNSA. This CDR3 comprises 15 residues. The CDR3 nucleotides are TGCGCCAGCAGGAAACAGGCGCTGCTCAATGAAAAACTGTTTTTT. It specifies CASRKQALLNEKLFF.

As for this clonotype: The conserved closing phenylalanine or tryptophan is absent in this CDR3, likely reflecting a read error. It is unclear where the CDR3 begins or ends on the DNA, so no DNA is shown, and the CDR3 is as TCRdb lists it. The chain joins TRBV10-3 to TRBJ1-4. Per the germline V gene, CDR1 is ENHRY and CDR2 is SYGVKD. Termini included, the CDR3 measures 8 amino acids. CDR3 in amino acids: CAISAADY.

This clonotype was seen a few times. The chain recombines TRBV2 with TRBJ2-3, with TRBD2 identical over 11 bases. There are 14 residues in the CDR3. Germline CDR1 and CDR2: SNHLY and FYNNEI. The V and J ends lost 6 bases and 5 bases, in that order; junction bases with no gene match: 4. This CDR3 reads CASRLAGAGDTQYF. CDR3 coding DNA: TGTGCCAGCAGACTAGCGGGAGCTGGAGATACGCAGTATTTT. Full variable domain (outside the CDR3, taken from reference TRBV2 and TRBJ2-3): EPEVTQTPSHQVTQMGQEVILRCVPISNHLYFYWYRQILGQKVEFLVSFYNNEISEKSEIFDDQFSVERPDGSNFTLKIRSTKLEDSAMYFCASRLAGAGDTQYFGPGTRLTVL.

This clonotype was seen repeatedly, ten times or more. The gene calls are TRBV7-9 and TRBJ2-2, with 7 positions matching TRBD1. CDR1 is SEHNR and CDR2 is FQNEAQ in the germline V gene (reference sequence). This CDR3 region has 13 residues. Losses at the gene ends were 6 bases for V and 5 bases for J; bases not matched to a gene: 3. CDR3 region: CASSTTGTGELFF. The CDR3, as DNA: TGTGCCAGCAGTACGACAGGGACCGGGGAGCTGTTTTTT.

This chain connects TRBV11-2 to TRBJ1-5, with 10 bases that match TRBD1. The CDR3 has 15 residues. Germline trimming cut 5 bases from V and 5 bases from J; bases unmatched to any gene: 6. From germline, CDR1 is SGHAT and CDR2 FQNNGV. CDR3 in DNA: TGTGCCAGCAGCATCGGGACAGGGGACCATCAGCCCCAGCATTTT. Amino acids: CASSIGTGDHQPQHF.

This clonotype has ten or more counts. This chain links TRBV5-1 with TRBJ2-7; D call uncertain. Looked up from germline, CDR1 is SGHRS and CDR2 is YFSETQ. This CDR3 has 13 amino acids. V shed 1 base and J shed 5 bases, with 10 bases lying between them. The CDR3 reads CASSLHGADEQYF. CDR3 nucleotide sequence: TGCGCCAGCAGCTTGCACGGCGCGGACGAGCAGTACTTC.

This clonotype was picked up many times. The chain is built from TRBV5-8 and TRBJ2-5; D may correspond to TRBD1 or TRBD2 (5 bases each). There are 15 residues in the CDR3. The germline V gene encodes CDR1 SGHTS and CDR2 YDEGEE. V lost 5 bases, J lost 7 bases, and 21 bases lay in between. The CDR3, as DNA: TGTGCCAGCAGTGGAAGTCCGGGGACCCAGGGGACCCAGTACTTC. Encoded protein: CASSGSPGTQGTQYF.

This clonotype was found a few times. V usage is TRBV5-1 and J usage is TRBJ1-5; tentative D call: TRBD1 (5 bases). The germline V gene encodes CDR1 SGHRS and CDR2 YFSETQ. The V end lost 2 bases, the J end lost 3 bases, and 12 bases lay between the germline ends. The CDR3 totals 15 residues. CDR3 sequence: CASSLSAGNNQPQHF. CDR3 DNA sequence: TGCGCCAGCAGCTTAAGCGCAGGGAACAATCAGCCCCAGCATTTT.

This clonotype was picked up one time. The J gene is TRBJ1-5, the V gene TRBV29-1; 9 positions match TRBD1. Germline V gives CDR1 SQVTM, CDR2 ANQGSEA. V lost 8 bases to trimming and J lost 3 bases; unmatched junction nucleotides: 8. The CDR3 has 14 residues. The CDR3 here is CSRDRGFYNQPQHF. CDR3 nucleotide sequence: TGCAGCCGAGACAGGGGGTTCTACAATCAGCCCCAGCATTTT.

The CDR3 is CASSVSQGFGTEAFF. CDR3 DNA sequence: TGTGCCAGCAGCGTAAGCCAGGGGTTCGGCACTGAAGCTTTCTTT. The V call is TRBV9, the J call TRBJ1-1; D is perhaps TRBD1 (6 bases). Germline V gene data show CDR1 as SGDLS and CDR2 as YYNGEE. V dropped 1 base and J dropped 4 bases, with 14 bases sitting between them. The CDR3 has 15 residues. Complete variable domain (other parts from reference TRBV9 and TRBJ1-1): DSGVTQTPKHLITATGQRVTLRCSPRSGDLSVYWYQQSLDQGLQFLIQYYNGEERAKGNILERFSAQQFPDLHSELNLSSLELGDSALYFCASSVSQGFGTEAFFGQGTRLTVV.

V gene TRBV7-3 combines with J gene TRBJ2-3; 10 positions agree with TRBD1. Germline V lookup: CDR1 SGHTA, CDR2 FQGTGA. Trimming took 4 bases from V and 3 from J; bases not matched to a gene: 10. This CDR3 has 17 amino acids. In DNA form, the CDR3 reads TGTGCCAGCAGCTCATTCGACAGGGGGCGCAAGACAGATACGCAGTATTTT. This sequence encodes CASSSFDRGRKTDTQYF. Variable domain in full (rest from reference TRBV7-3 and TRBJ2-3): GAGVSQTPSNKVTEKGKYVELRCDPISGHTALYWYRQSLGQGPEFLIYFQGTGAADDSGLPNDRFFAVRPEGSVSTLKIQRTERGDSAVYLCASSSFDRGRKTDTQYFGPGTRLTVL.

In its sample, this clonotype was seen once. This chain links TRBV29-1 with TRBJ2-3; TRBD2 matches 10 bases. J gave up 5 bases and V 0 bases, and 8 bases lay outside the gene matches. Germline V gives CDR1 SQVTM, CDR2 ANQGSEA. The CDR3 is 16 amino acids. DNA of the CDR3: TGCAGCGTTGAAGATCGGAGCGGGAGGGCCTTAGATACGCAGTATTTT. This gives the protein CSVEDRSGRALDTQYF.

Note on this clonotype: Possible read error: a much larger clone is one base away. This CDR3 fails to terminate in the conserved phenylalanine or tryptophan, so it likely reflects a read error. The chain carries TRBV7-9 and TRBJ1-1; 9 nucleotides match TRBD1. The germline CDR1 and CDR2 sequences are SEHNR and FQNEAQ (reference sequence). The V gene end was trimmed by 5 bases and the J gene end by 8 bases; junction bases not matched to a gene: 3. CDR3 size: 12 residues. DNA of the CDR3: TGTGCCAGCAGCAACACAGGGGGCGAAGCTTTCCTT. The encoded protein is CASSNTGGEAFL.

On this clonotype: A read error is likely here: a far larger clone is one base away. This chain uses TRBV12-3 or TRBV12-4 with TRBJ2-7; no firm D call. There are 12 residues in the CDR3. The CDR3 DNA follows: TGTGCCTGCAGCCGCGACTCCTACGAGCAGTACTTC. Amino acids: CACSRDSYEQYF.

The sample holds many counts of this clonotype. This chain connects TRBV19 to TRBJ1-5, with 8 bases matching TRBD1. The CDR3 covers 17 residues. The trim removed 5 bases at V and 5 bases at J, leaving 14 bases unmatched. The germline gives CDR1 LNHDA, CDR2 SQIVND (reference sequence). The CDR3 is CASSAQTGRGLDQPQHF. In DNA form, the CDR3 reads TGTGCCAGTAGTGCCCAAACTGGCAGGGGGCTAGATCAGCCCCAGCATTTT.